The 8 T cell receptor beta chains below come from one sample, sequenced in a study of beta chain features in type 1 diabetes. These receptors have no known antigen. The investigators reverse transcribed all of the isolated RNA, so they sequenced expressed TCRB transcripts. Data came from immunoSEQ multiplex PCR; TCRdb stores just in-frame clones and leaves some out. The sample lists 150,000 to 200,000 clones; approximately 62% were seen once. The study's findings and limits: TCRB CDR3s from Type 1 diabetes patients were moderately but significantly shorter in all four CD4+ subsets.

The sample comprised naive CD4+ T cells from blood. The source of these receptors is a man aged 30 to 39 with type 1 diabetes.

This chain connects TRBV7-2 to TRBJ2-1, with 10 bases that match TRBD2. Germline CDR1 SGHTA, CDR2 FQGNSA. The J segment lost 5 bases and the V segment lost 3 bases, leaving 1 base of the junction unmatched. There are 14 residues in the CDR3. The DNA for the CDR3 is TGTGCCAGCAGCTTTAGCGGGGGGAACAATGAGCAGTTCTTC. Its protein is CASSFSGGNNEQFF.

This rearrangement joins TRBV9 to TRBJ2-3; no clear D. V lost 7 bases, J lost 1 base, and 13 bases lay in between. Germline assignment: CDR1 SGDLS and CDR2 YYNGEE. This CDR3 comprises 14 residues. The CDR3 loop reads CASQRTRRTDTQYF. The CDR3 DNA reads as TGTGCCAGCCAAAGAACCCGCCGCACAGATACGCAGTATTTT.

The rearrangement links TRBV7-2 to TRBJ2-7; D is uncertain. Germline lookup yields CDR1 SGHTA and CDR2 FQGNSA. The CDR3 contains 13 residues. With 5 bases removed from V and 8 bases from J, the gap between germline ends came to 16 bases. CDR3 sequence: CASSPNNGRKQYF. CDR3 bases: TGTGCCAGCAGCCCTAACAACGGTAGAAAGCAGTACTTC.

V is TRBV29-1 and J is TRBJ2-7, with 10 nucleotides matching TRBD1. Germline CDR1 reads SQVTM; CDR2 reads ANQGSEA. The V gene end was trimmed by 6 bases and the J gene end by 2 bases; junction bases not matched to a gene: 7. This CDR3 spans 14 amino acids. The CDR3 protein is CSVDFGTGAYEQYF. In nucleotides, the CDR3 is TGCAGCGTCGACTTCGGGACAGGGGCCTACGAGCAGTACTTC.

The chain's CDR3 is CASSTLGTENTEAFF. CDR3 bases: TGCGCCAGCAGCACTCTAGGGACAGAGAACACTGAAGCTTTCTTT. J is TRBJ1-1 and V is TRBV5-1; 7 nucleotides align to TRBD1. Germline trimming cut 4 bases from V and 1 base from J; bases unmatched to any gene: 7. Germline V lookup: CDR1 SGHRS, CDR2 YFSETQ. The CDR3 sequence is 15 residues long.

This clone has just one count. V is TRBV9 and J is TRBJ2-7; 8 bases align to TRBD1. The V segment lost 4 bases and the J segment 1 base; nucleotides outside the gene matches: 4. Germline V gives CDR1 SGDLS, CDR2 YYNGEE. The CDR3 contains 14 residues. The CDR3 here is CASSSGTGSYEQYF. CDR3 DNA: TGTGCCAGCAGCTCAGGGACAGGATCCTACGAGCAGTACTTC.

The V and J genes are TRBV6-5 and TRBJ2-3, with D unclear. The germline CDR1 and CDR2 sequences are MNHEY and SVGAGI. The CDR3 runs 14 residues. The germline V and J ends were trimmed by 6 bases and 2 bases, with 12 bases remaining between them. CDR3 in DNA: TGTGCCAGCAGATTACTCGGTGACACAGATACGCAGTATTTT. Encoded protein: CASRLLGDTDTQYF.

J is TRBJ2-5 and V is TRBV9, with D hard to call. Trimming shortened V by 4 bases and J by 2 bases, and 9 bases separated the two germline ends. CDR1 and CDR2 (germline): SGDLS, YYNGEE. This CDR3 spans 13 amino acids. The CDR3 DNA follows: TGTGCCAGCAGCCCGAGAGTTCAAGAGACCCAGTACTTC. It specifies CASSPRVQETQYF.